Below, 10 T cell receptor beta chains from the same sample are listed, as sequenced in a study of shared clonotypes between healthy human individuals. TCRdb's table, derived via immunoSEQ multiplex PCR, lists solely in-frame clones and lacks some. The top ten clones hold more than 0.1% of a sample with about 2 million clones, 90% to 95% of them seen once. Sequences were obtained from naive CD4+ T cells sorted from blood. Sample subset: CD45RA+ positively selected. These receptor sequences come from a man aged 18 to 29 in good health.

Only one count was recorded for this clone. The chain combines TRBV11-2 with TRBJ1-1; unclear D gene. The CDR3 sequence is 12 residues long. Germline CDR1 is SGHAT and CDR2 is FQNNGV. V shed 5 bases and J shed 7 bases, with 11 bases lying between them. The CDR3 loop is CASSENLSEAFF. The CDR3 DNA is TGTGCCAGCAGCGAGAATCTAAGTGAAGCTTTCTTT.

The rearrangement uses TRBV2 and TRBJ2-5; tentative D call: TRBD2 (6 bases). The germline CDR1 and CDR2 sequences are SNHLY and FYNNEI. V was pared by 6 bases and J by 5 bases, with 13 bases between. This CDR3 is 13 amino acids long. CDR3 protein: CASRTSSRETQYF. The CDR3 DNA sequence: TGTGCCAGCAGAACTAGCTCTCGGGAGACCCAGTACTTC.

The V call is TRBV2, the J call TRBJ2-3, with 10 positions matching TRBD1. There are 13 residues in the CDR3. Unmatched junction bases numbered 2, after V lost 4 bases and J lost 7 bases. Germline values: CDR1 SNHLY, CDR2 FYNNEI. CDR3 coding DNA: TGTGCCAGCAGTGTGGACAGGGGGAATACGCAGTATTTT. Protein product: CASSVDRGNTQYF.

A note on this clone: The sample contains more than one DNA sequence encoding this CDR3. This sequence joins TRBV30 and TRBJ2-3; 10 bases fit TRBD1. This CDR3 region has 15 residues. The germline V gene has CDR1 GTSNPN and CDR2 SVGIG (reference sequence). V lost 3 bases, J lost 3 bases, and 6 bases stayed unmatched. DNA for the CDR3: TGTGCCTGGAGCCCAGGACAGGGGGAAACAGATACGCAGTATTTT. It specifies CAWSPGQGETDTQYF.

This chain uses TRBV2 with TRBJ2-1; 9 bases agree with TRBD1. The CDR3 has 14 amino acids. V lost 0 bases and J lost 13; bases outside the gene matches: 7. Germline V gives CDR1 SNHLY, CDR2 FYNNEI. The CDR3 region is CASSEASPGQGQFF. CDR3 sequence (DNA): TGTGCCAGCAGTGAAGCGTCCCCGGGACAGGGACAGTTCTTC.

V gene TRBV4-3 combines with J gene TRBJ2-3; weak D call: TRBD2 (5 bases). The V gene's germline CDR1 is LGHNA and CDR2 YSLEER. This CDR3 has 14 amino acids. V shed 3 bases and J shed 7 bases, with 14 bases lying between them. In DNA, the CDR3 is TGCGCCAGCAGCCAGTCCATAGCGACGTATACGCAGTATTTT. It encodes CASSQSIATYTQYF.

V is TRBV25-1 and J is TRBJ1-3; D possibly corresponds to TRBD1 (5 bases). In germline, CDR1 is MGHDK, CDR2 SYGVNS. The CDR3 is made up of 15 amino acids. Trimming took off 6 bases at V and 4 bases at J, with 16 bases between the two ends. The CDR3 DNA reads TGTGCCAGCAGCGATCACGGGGCAGGGGGAAACACCATATATTTT. It encodes CASSDHGAGGNTIYF. Full variable domain (outside the CDR3, taken from reference TRBV25-1 and TRBJ1-3): EADIYQTPRYLVIGTGKKITLECSQTMGHDKMYWYQQDPGMELHLIHYSYGVNSTEKGDLSSESTVSRIRTEHFPLTLESARPSHTSQYLCASSDHGAGGNTIYFGEGSWLTVV.

This clone was seen only once. The chain is built from TRBV5-1 and TRBJ2-5, with D hard to call. Germline V lookup: CDR1 SGHRS, CDR2 YFSETQ. The germline V and J ends were trimmed by 0 bases and 1 base, with 10 bases remaining between them. This CDR3 region has 15 residues. Here the CDR3 DNA reads TGCGCCAGCAGCTTGGTATATGCACTCCAAGAGACCCAGTACTTC. Its translation: CASSLVYALQETQYF.

The chain recombines TRBV5-4 with TRBJ1-6; D gene uncertain. The CDR3 runs 16 residues. V was cut by 0 bases and J by 7 bases, with 14 bases left in between. Germline CDR1 reads SGHNT; CDR2 reads YYREEE (reference sequence). The CDR3 sequence: CASSLGRYEDNSPLHF. As DNA, the CDR3 is TGTGCCAGCAGCTTGGGTCGATATGAGGACAATTCACCCCTCCACTTT. Variable domain in full (rest from reference TRBV5-4 and TRBJ1-6): ETGVTQSPTHLIKTRGQQVTLRCSSQSGHNTVSWYQQALGQGPQFIFQYYREEENGRGNFPPRFSGLQFPNYSSELNVNALELDDSALYLCASSLGRYEDNSPLHFGNGTRLTVT.

The chain recombines TRBV12-5 with TRBJ1-2; D unclear. V lost 1 base to trimming and J lost 8 bases, with 11 bases between them. The CDR3 is 13 amino acids. Germline V gene sequence: CDR1 LGHNT, CDR2 FRNRAP. The CDR3, as DNA: TGTGCTAGTGGTTTGGGGCAGCATCGGGGCTACACCTTC. It translates to CASGLGQHRGYTF.